This passage covers 4 T cell receptor beta chains from one sample sequenced in a study of T cells in women clearing cervical HPV infection. Only in-frame clones appear in the TCRdb table, and some are missing; sequencing was by immunoSEQ multiplex PCR. Recorded here are about 40,000 clones; the top ten clones represent 6% to 8.5%. Sequencing input: blood buffy coat. These TCRs come from a woman aged 18-70 years with a cervical HPV16 infection that either progressed to CIN3+ or cleared (not recorded which).

Notes on this clone: The read gets to within 3 residues of the CDR3 end, and the germline J gene fills in the rest. The chain has TRBV29-1 and TRBJ2-7; TRBD1 matches 7 bases. The CDR3 length is 13 residues. V was clipped by 7 bases and J by 1 base; unmatched bases: 7. The germline V gene has CDR1 SQVTM and CDR2 ANQGSEA. CDR3 residues: CSAQTGWSYEQYF. The sequenced part of the CDR3 DNA is TGCAGCGCCCAGACAGGGTGGTCCTACGAG.

In regard to this clone: The CDR3 goes on 3 residues after the read ends, and that part is filled in from the germline J gene. The V call is TRBV5-4, the J call TRBJ2-3, with unresolved D. There are 12 residues in the CDR3. The V gene's germline CDR1 is SGHNT and CDR2 YYREEE (reference sequence). CDR3 loop: CASSSEPGTQYF. The part of the CDR3 DNA that was read is TGTGCCAGCAGCTCCGAACCCGGGACG.

In the case of this clone: The CDR3 is cut off 3 residues early in the read; its end comes from the germline J gene. This chain uses TRBV29-1 with TRBJ2-4, with D unclear. This CDR3 has 11 amino acids. Germline V CDR1 and CDR2: SQVTM, ANQGSEA. The V end lost 3 bases, the J end lost 4 bases, and 4 bases lay between the germline ends. Here the CDR3 reads CSVETKNIQYF. CDR3 DNA, as far as it was read: TGCAGCGTTGAGACAAAAAACATT.

As for this clone: Sequencing ends 3 residues short of the CDR3 end; the germline J gene provides the rest. The gene calls are TRBV20-1 and TRBJ2-2, with TRBD2 matching over 11 bases. Trimming removed 5 bases from V and 4 bases from J; junction bases left unmatched: 3. This CDR3 has 14 residues. CDR1 is DFQATT and CDR2 is SNEGSKA in the germline V gene (reference sequence). The CDR3: CSALSGRGTGELFF. The CDR3 DNA, read in part, is TGCAGTGCTCTTAGCGGGAGGGGCACCGGGGAG.